The rows below give T cell receptor beta chains drawn from one sample of a study of cytomegalovirus exposure and HLA in healthy donors. Sequencing was performed with immunoSEQ multiplex PCR; in TCRdb, only in-frame clones are kept and a portion is missing. The sample's table shows about 150,000 clones. Sample: PBMCs. The source is a woman between 45 and 65 years old in good health and CMV-seronegative. Each CDR3 is given with its conserved first and last residue. A D gene is named only where the DNA matches it firmly. Expanded clones are given a class, and other clones once, few, many or no size at all.

size: -
V: TRBV9
D: -
J: TRBJ1-2
DNA: TGTGCCAGCAGCCAGACCGGGGGAGGTTATGGCTACACCTTC
CDR3: CASSQTGGGYGYTF

size: -
V: TRBV4-3
D: TRBD1
J: TRBJ1-3
DNA: TGCGCCAGCAGCCAGACAGGGACCAACTCTGGAAACACCATATATTTT
CDR3: CASSQTGTNSGNTIYF

size: -
V: TRBV10-3
D: -
J: TRBJ2-3
DNA: TGTGCCATCAGTGAACCGAGATCTAGCGACGGCACAGATACGCAGTATTTT
CDR3: CAISEPRSSDGTDTQYF

size: -
V: TRBV6-1
D: -
J: TRBJ1-1
DNA: TGTGCCAGCACCGGCTGGGCGAACACTGAAGCTTTCTTT
CDR3: CASTGWANTEAFF

size: -
V: TRBV9
D: TRBD1
J: TRBJ2-5
DNA: TGTGCCAGCAGCGCAGACAGGGGAAGGGGAGAGACCCAGTACTTC
CDR3: CASSADRGRGETQYF

size: -
V: TRBV18
D: TRBD1
J: TRBJ1-5
DNA: TGTGCCAGCTCACCGCTGCAGGGGGCGGGTCAGCCCCAGCATTTT
CDR3: CASSPLQGAGQPQHF

size: -
V: TRBV4-1
D: TRBD2
J: TRBJ2-7
DNA: TGCGCCAGCAGCCAAGGGACTAGCGGGGGGGCAGGCGAGCAGTACTTC
CDR3: CASSQGTSGGAGEQYF

size: -
V: TRBV7-9
D: -
J: TRBJ2-7
DNA: TGTGCCAGCAGCTTAGATCCTACCCTCGAGCAGTACTTC
CDR3: CASSLDPTLEQYF

size: -
V: TRBV4-2
D: TRBD2
J: TRBJ2-7
DNA: TGTGCCAGCAGCCCCTGGGGAACTAGCGGGGCATACGAGCAGTACTTC
CDR3: CASSPWGTSGAYEQYF

size: -
V: TRBV28
D: -
J: TRBJ2-1
DNA: TGTGCCGCATTTACCGGAGCGGTCGGGAATGAGCAGTTCTTC
CDR3: CAAFTGAVGNEQFF

size: -
V: TRBV28
D: -
J: TRBJ1-1
DNA: TGTGCCAGCAACAATGGGGCGAGTAGGGCTTTCTTT
CDR3: CASNNGASRAFF

size: medium-sized
V: TRBV19
D: -
J: TRBJ1-6
DNA: TGTGCCAGTACCAATGCTGGGGCCTATTCACCCCTCCACTTT
CDR3: CASTNAGAYSPLHF

size: -
V: TRBV19
D: TRBD2
J: TRBJ2-7
DNA: TGTGCCAGTAGTAACCCCACGACTAGCGGAAACTACGAGCAGTACTTC
CDR3: CASSNPTTSGNYEQYF

size: -
V: TRBV28
D: -
J: TRBJ2-2
DNA: TGTGCCAGCAGCCTAGGGACTCTCCCCACGAACACCGGGGAGCTGTTTTTT
CDR3: CASSLGTLPTNTGELFF

size: -
V: TRBV4-1
D: TRBD1
J: TRBJ2-2
DNA: TGCGCCAGCAGCCCGCCAGGGGGTGGTCTCACCGGGGAGCTGTTTTTT
CDR3: CASSPPGGGLTGELFF

size: -
V: TRBV28
D: -
J: TRBJ1-6
DNA: TGTGCCAGCAACTGGAGGACGGGAAAAAATAATTCACCCCTCCACTTT
CDR3: CASNWRTGKNNSPLHF

size: -
V: TRBV19
D: -
J: TRBJ1-1
DNA: TGTGCCAGTAGTATAGGAACTAACACTGAAGCTTTCTTT
CDR3: CASSIGTNTEAFF

size: -
V: TRBV5-1
D: TRBD2
J: TRBJ2-1
DNA: TGCGCCAGCAGCGCTGGACTAGCGGGACTTTACAATGAGCAGTTCTTC
CDR3: CASSAGLAGLYNEQFF

size: -
V: TRBV10-3
D: TRBD2
J: TRBJ2-2
DNA: TGTGCCATCGGGGCTAGCGGGAGGGGCGGGGAGCTGTTTTTT
CDR3: CAIGASGRGGELFF

size: -
V: TRBV5-6
D: TRBD2
J: TRBJ2-3
DNA: TGTGCCAGCAGCCTGTACAGCGGGGGCTTCACAGATACGCAGTATTTT
CDR3: CASSLYSGGFTDTQYF

size: -
V: TRBV18
D: -
J: TRBJ1-1
DNA: TGTGCCAGCTCACCACTCAGGGGCACTGAAGCTTTCTTT
CDR3: CASSPLRGTEAFF

size: -
V: TRBV6-5
D: -
J: TRBJ2-2
DNA: TGTGCCAGCAGTCCTCAGACTGACGTTACCGGGGAGCTGTTTTTT
CDR3: CASSPQTDVTGELFF

size: -
V: TRBV5-1
D: TRBD2
J: TRBJ2-1
DNA: TGCGCCAGCAGCTTGGCCTTCGGGACTAGCCGTGAGCAGTTCTTC
CDR3: CASSLAFGTSREQFF

size: -
V: TRBV19
D: TRBD1
J: TRBJ1-5
DNA: TGTGCCAGTAGTATCGTCGGACGACAGGGGAATCAGCCCCAGCATTTT
CDR3: CASSIVGRQGNQPQHF

size: -
V: TRBV5-6
D: -
J: TRBJ2-1
DNA: TGTGCCAGCAGCTTGAACTTCCCCTCGAATGAGCAGTTCTTC
CDR3: CASSLNFPSNEQFF

size: -
V: TRBV9
D: -
J: TRBJ1-1
DNA: TGTGCCAGCAGCGTAGGCGGTTGGGGGGCTGAAGCTTTCTTT
CDR3: CASSVGGWGAEAFF

size: -
V: TRBV4-2
D: TRBD2
J: TRBJ2-1
DNA: TGTGCCAGCAGCCAAGTGATGGGCGGGGGGTTCTACAATGAGCAGTTCTTC
CDR3: CASSQVMGGGFYNEQFF

size: -
V: TRBV20-1
D: -
J: TRBJ2-1
DNA: TGCAGTGCCAATAACCAGTATGAGCAGTTCTTC
CDR3: CSANNQYEQFF

size: -
V: TRBV7-2
D: TRBD2
J: TRBJ2-1
DNA: TGTGCCAGCAGCTTAGCAAGCGGGAGCCCCTACAATGAGCAGTTCTTC
CDR3: CASSLASGSPYNEQFF

size: -
V: TRBV28
D: TRBD1
J: TRBJ2-7
DNA: TGTGCCAGCAGTTTTTCGACAGGGTGGCGGCAGGGGGACGAGCAGTACTTC
CDR3: CASSFSTGWRQGDEQYF

size: -
V: TRBV6-1
D: TRBD1
J: TRBJ2-1
DNA: TGTGCCAGCAGCCTCCTGGACAGGGGCGACAATGAGCAGTTCTTC
CDR3: CASSLLDRGDNEQFF

size: -
V: TRBV11-2
D: TRBD2
J: TRBJ2-1
DNA: TGTGCCAGCAGCTCCTTAGCGGGAGACAATGAGCAGTTCTTC
CDR3: CASSSLAGDNEQFF

size: -
V: TRBV28
D: TRBD2
J: TRBJ2-7
DNA: TGTGCCAGCACCCCTGGCGGGGGGGACTACGAGCAGTACTTC
CDR3: CASTPGGGDYEQYF

size: -
V: TRBV4-1
D: -
J: TRBJ2-5
DNA: TGCGCCAGCAGCCAAGTATTCGGAATTTTAGCGGAGACCCAGTACTTC
CDR3: CASSQVFGILAETQYF

size: -
V: TRBV11-3
D: -
J: TRBJ2-5
DNA: TGTGCCAGCAGCTTGGGGCTTCAAGAGACCCAGTACTTC
CDR3: CASSLGLQETQYF

size: -
V: TRBV7-3
D: -
J: TRBJ2-7
DNA: TGTGCCAGCAGCTTAGGGCAGAGTAAGGCCTACGAGCAGTACTTC
CDR3: CASSLGQSKAYEQYF

size: -
V: TRBV11-2
D: TRBD2
J: TRBJ2-3
DNA: TGTGCCAGCAGCTCCCGACTAGCGGGCCTTAGCACAGATACGCAGTATTTT
CDR3: CASSSRLAGLSTDTQYF

size: -
V: TRBV29-1
D: -
J: TRBJ2-5
DNA: TGCAGCCTCCGCAGGTCACAGGGAAGCGGAGAGACCCAGTACTTC
CDR3: CSLRRSQGSGETQYF

size: -
V: TRBV7-9
D: -
J: TRBJ1-2
DNA: TGTGCCAGCAGCATGCCGGGGGGGCGCCACGGCTATGGCTACACCTTC
CDR3: CASSMPGGRHGYGYTF

size: -
V: TRBV27
D: -
J: TRBJ1-1
DNA: TGTGCCAGCAGTTTTCGCAGGGGAACTGAAGCTTTCTTT
CDR3: CASSFRRGTEAFF

size: -
V: TRBV19
D: TRBD1
J: TRBJ2-7
DNA: TGTGCCAGTAGGGGACAACAGGGGTACGAGCAGTACTTC
CDR3: CASRGQQGYEQYF

size: -
V: TRBV28
D: -
J: TRBJ1-4
DNA: TGTGCCAGCAAGAGTTTTGAAAAACTGTTTTTT
CDR3: CASKSFEKLFF